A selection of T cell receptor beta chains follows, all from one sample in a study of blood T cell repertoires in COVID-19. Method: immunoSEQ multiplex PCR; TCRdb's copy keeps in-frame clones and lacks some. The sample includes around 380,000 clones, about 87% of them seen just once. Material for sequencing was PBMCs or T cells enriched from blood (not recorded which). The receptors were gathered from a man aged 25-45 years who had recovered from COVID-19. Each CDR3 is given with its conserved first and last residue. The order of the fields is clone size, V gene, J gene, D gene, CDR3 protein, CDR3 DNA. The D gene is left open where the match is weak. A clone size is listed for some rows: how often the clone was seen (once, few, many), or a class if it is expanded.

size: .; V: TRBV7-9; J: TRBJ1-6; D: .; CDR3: CASSSLRPEQGYSNSPLHF; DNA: TGTGCCAGCAGCTCACTGCGCCCCGAACAGGGATACTCTAATTCACCCCTCCACTTT
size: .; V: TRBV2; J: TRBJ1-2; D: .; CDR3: CASSEGVRGGAGGYTF; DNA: TGTGCCAGCAGTGAGGGAGTTCGGGGAGGGGCCGGCGGCTACACCTTC
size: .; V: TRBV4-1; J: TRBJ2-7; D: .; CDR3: CASSQVGQPTSYEQYF; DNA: TGCGCCAGCAGCCAAGTCGGACAGCCGACCTCCTACGAGCAGTACTTC
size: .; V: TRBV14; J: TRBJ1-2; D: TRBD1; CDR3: CASSKGQARYTF; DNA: TGTGCCAGCAGCAAGGGACAGGCTCGCTACACCTTC
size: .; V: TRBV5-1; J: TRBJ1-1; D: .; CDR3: CASRKGDELNEAFF; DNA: TGCGCCAGCAGGAAGGGGGATGAATTAAATGAAGCTTTCTTT
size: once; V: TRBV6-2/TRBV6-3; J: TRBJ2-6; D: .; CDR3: CASSSGGLSGANVLTF; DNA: TGTGCCAGCAGTTCCGGGGGGCTCTCTGGGGCCAACGTCCTGACTTTC
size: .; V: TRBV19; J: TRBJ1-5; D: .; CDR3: CASSSGEEQPQHF; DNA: TGTGCCAGTAGTTCAGGGGAAGAGCAGCCCCAGCATTTT
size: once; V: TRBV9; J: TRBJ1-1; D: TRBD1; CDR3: CASSVAPGTGTEAFF; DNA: TGTGCCAGCAGCGTAGCTCCAGGGACAGGGACTGAAGCTTTCTTT
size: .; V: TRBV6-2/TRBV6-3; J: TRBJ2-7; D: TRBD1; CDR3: CASSWGQGVHEQYF; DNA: TGTGCCAGCAGTTGGGGACAGGGTGTCCACGAGCAGTACTTC
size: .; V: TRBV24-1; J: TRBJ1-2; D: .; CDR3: CATRGGDGYTF; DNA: TGTGCCACCAGGGGAGGGGATGGCTACACCTTC
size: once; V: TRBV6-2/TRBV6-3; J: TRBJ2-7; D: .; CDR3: CASSSPLTGSLLSYEQYF; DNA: TGTGCCAGCAGTTCCCCTCTGACCGGGTCCCTCCTGAGCTACGAGCAGTACTTC
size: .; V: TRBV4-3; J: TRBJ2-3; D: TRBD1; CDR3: CASSQGDRLITDTQYF; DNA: TGCGCCAGCAGCCAGGGGGACAGGTTGATCACAGATACGCAGTATTTT
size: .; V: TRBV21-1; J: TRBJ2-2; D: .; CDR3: CASRPGVAGELFF; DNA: TGTGCCAGCAGGCCAGGGGTAGCCGGGGAGCTGTTTTTT
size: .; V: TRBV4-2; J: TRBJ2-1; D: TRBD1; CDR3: CASSQEDRGLRNEQFF; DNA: TGTGCCAGCAGCCAAGAAGACAGGGGACTGAGAAATGAGCAGTTCTTC
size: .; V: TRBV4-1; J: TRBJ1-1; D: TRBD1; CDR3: CASSLDRVNTEAFF; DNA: TGCGCCAGCAGCCTGGACAGGGTGAACACTGAAGCTTTCTTT
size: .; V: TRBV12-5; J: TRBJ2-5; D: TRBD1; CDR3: CASGPGQRETQYF; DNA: TGTGCTAGTGGTCCGGGACAGAGGGAGACCCAGTACTTC
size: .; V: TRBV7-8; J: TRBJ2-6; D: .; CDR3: CASSYMSGANVLTF; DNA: TGTGCCAGCAGCTATATGTCTGGGGCCAACGTCCTGACTTTC
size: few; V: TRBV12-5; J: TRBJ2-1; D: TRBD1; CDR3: CASGLVMGTGEQFF; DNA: TGTGCTAGTGGTTTGGTAATGGGGACAGGGGAGCAGTTCTTC
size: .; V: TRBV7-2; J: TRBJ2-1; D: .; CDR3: CASTFVSDSYNEQFF; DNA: TGTGCCAGCACCTTCGTCTCGGACAGCTACAATGAGCAGTTCTTC
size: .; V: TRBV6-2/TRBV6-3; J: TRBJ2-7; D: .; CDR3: CASSYSRPEGSYEQYF; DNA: TGTGCCAGCAGTTACTCGAGACCGGAGGGCTCCTACGAGCAGTACTTC